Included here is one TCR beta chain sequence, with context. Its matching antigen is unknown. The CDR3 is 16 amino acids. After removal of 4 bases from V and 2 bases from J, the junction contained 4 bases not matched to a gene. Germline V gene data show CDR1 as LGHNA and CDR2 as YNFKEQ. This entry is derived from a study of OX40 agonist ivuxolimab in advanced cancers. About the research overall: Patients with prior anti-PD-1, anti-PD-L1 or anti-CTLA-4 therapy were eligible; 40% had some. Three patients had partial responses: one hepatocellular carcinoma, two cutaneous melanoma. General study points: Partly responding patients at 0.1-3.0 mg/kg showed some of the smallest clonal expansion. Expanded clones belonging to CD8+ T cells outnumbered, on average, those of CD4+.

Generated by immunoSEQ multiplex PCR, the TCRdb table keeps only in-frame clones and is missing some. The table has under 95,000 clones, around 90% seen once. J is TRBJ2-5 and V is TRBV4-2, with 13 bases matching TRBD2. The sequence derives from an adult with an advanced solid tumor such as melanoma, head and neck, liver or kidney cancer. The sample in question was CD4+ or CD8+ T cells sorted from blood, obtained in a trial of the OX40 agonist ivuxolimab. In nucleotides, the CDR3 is TGTGCCAGCAGCCGGGGGACTAGCGGGAAACAAGAGACCCAGTACTTC. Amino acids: CASSRGTSGKQETQYF.